What follows describes a single TCR beta chain. Its antigen is still unknown. The data originate from a study of CD8+ T cells in alopecia areata. General study results and limits: An increase in clonality over normal scalp was evident in lesional scalp, especially alopecia totalis/universalis. Only one nonresponder was present, which leaves the link between baseline CD8+ expansion and response uncertain.

Reverse transcription of extracted RNA yielded cDNA, which provided the sequencing template. Generated by immunoSEQ multiplex PCR, the TCRdb table keeps only in-frame clones and is missing some. This repertoire shows a few hundred thousand clones, roughly two fifths found once; its top ten account for just under 0.5%. The CDR3 is 12 amino acids. CDR1 and CDR2 (germline): SQVTM, ANQGSEA. V lost 2 bases to trimming and J lost 5 bases, with 10 bases between them. Treatment reported: oral pan-JAK inhibitor, 5-10 mg twice daily. Peripheral blood and lesional scalp punch biopsies were taken from alopecia areata patients.

The sequence was collected from a human donor with alopecia areata. Source: CD4+ T cells sorted from blood, taken around week 34, from a patient treated with tofacitinib. This chain uses TRBV29-1 with TRBJ2-7; D is possibly TRBD2 (6 bases). CDR3 in amino acids: CSVESGDHEQYF. CDR3 bases: TGCAGCGTTGAATCGGGGGACCACGAGCAGTACTTC.